This TCR beta chain was profiled in a study of cytomegalovirus exposure and HLA in healthy donors. The donors were members of the validation cohort comprising over 100 subjects, separate from the roughly 650-subject first cohort. Assay: immunoSEQ multiplex PCR; the TCRdb copy retains only in-frame clones and omits some. Among roughly 310,000 clones listed, approximately 88% were seen once. Details on this clone: The antigen is undetermined.

CDR1 and CDR2 (germline): SGHRS, YFSETQ. V was trimmed by 0 bases and J by 0 bases, leaving 10 bases between them. The CDR3 covers 15 residues. Broader study findings: Cytomegalovirus-associated status was assigned to some 160 TCR beta chains. Reported results showed that the classifier diagnosed cytomegalovirus status with high specificity and sensitivity.

This chain connects TRBV5-1 to TRBJ2-7; weak D call: TRBD1 (5 bases). The TCR sequence derives from a man aged 25-40 years in good health and CMV-seronegative. The sequenced material came from PBMCs. The CDR3 DNA is TGCGCCAGCAGCTTGGACAGGACATTCTCCTACGAGCAGTACTTC. It encodes CASSLDRTFSYEQYF.